This entry features one T cell receptor (beta chain) sequence. The target of this receptor is not known. No much larger clone exists at a distance of one base, and base qualities are not known. TCRbeta CDR3 regions were sequenced with the immunoSEQ Assay. After extraction, genomic DNA underwent amplification by bias-controlled multiplex PCR, followed by high-throughput sequencing. As for the authors' bioinformatics: To quantify the absolute abundance of every unique TCRbeta CDR3 region, sequences were collapsed and filtered. T cell fraction was estimated by normalization of TCRbeta template counts to usable DNA, with usable DNA being measured through amplification of reference genes present in all nucleated cells. Repertoire TCRs were annotated as SARS-CoV-2-specific when V gene, CDR3 amino acid sequence and J gene were exactly matched to a known reactive TCR set. The reference SARS-CoV-2 TCR set came from MIRA and was filtered for enrichment in COVID-19-positive ImmuneCODE repertoires, removing public or cross-reactive TCRs. Based on the MIRA antigens, annotated TCRs were further analysed at the level of specific ORF or position within ORF. Breadth was defined as annotated unique rearrangements over total unique productive rearrangements; depth was the summed frequency of those rearrangements. TCR breadth was compared between groups using two-sided Wilcoxon rank-sum tests. Held by TCRdb, this immuneACCESS table contains in-frame sequences only and omits some clones. Under half of the omission traces to an unresolved V gene where checked; the cause of the rest is unknown. V and J calls plus clone size are reproduced from that table; the DNA served to infer D and trimming. For this sample the table gives about 320,000 clones, of which more than 70% were detected only once. Around 1.9% of the sample is taken by the ten largest.

This sample is drawn from a study of Ad26.COV2.S vaccination and SARS-CoV-2 variants (dated by TCRdb to 2020 to 2022). With regard to the full study: Vaccine-arm donors were drawn from COV1001, a multicentre, randomized, double-blind, placebo-controlled phase I-IIa trial of Ad26.COV2.S in healthy adults. Ad26.COV2.S was administered intramuscularly at 5 x 10^10 or 1 x 10^11 viral particles, either as a single shot or as two shots given 56 days apart. TCRbeta repertoire sequencing served as the tool for gauging how specific and how broad the SARS-CoV-2-reactive T cell receptors were following Ad26.COV2.S vaccination. The TCR-sequenced set comprised around 30 samples: approximately 19 Ad26.COV2.S vaccine recipients, 5 placebo recipients and 8 SARS-CoV-2 convalescent individuals. Trial participants were randomized into five groups of five, in which low-dose or high-dose Ad26.COV2.S was given once or twice, or placebo was given on both occasions. Investigators did not know the trial group allocation while performing experiments and assessing outcomes.

General study outcomes and caveats: After vaccination, substantial breadth of spike-specific CD8+ and CD4+ T cell responses was reported. The study was not powered to compare responses between vaccine doses or regimens. Vaccine and placebo recipients had comparable non-spike TCR breadth, which fits with the vaccine containing only spike. Spike-specific TCR breadth was higher in Ad26.COV2.S recipients than in placebo recipients (P = 0.0014). It was noted by the authors that total T cell responses may have been underestimated by the TCR breadth and depth analyses.

Counted from cysteine to phenylalanine, this CDR3 has 14 amino acids. CDR3 DNA only is kept here, 42 bases in frame from base 1. Deletion took 4 bases off V and 5 bases off J, with a span of 13 bases between the germline ends. The CDR1 and CDR2 encoded by the germline V gene are MGHDK and SYGVNS. The treatment or condition label here, explained by the study, means: around 19 received Ad26.COV2.S at low or high dose, single or two shots; several received placebo; per-sample allocation not given. Repertoires of vaccine and placebo recipients were sequenced from samples collected on day 63 after the first injection. In Cohort 1b, about 27 adults aged 18-55 years were enrolled at a single site in Boston, USA, between 29 July and 7 August 2020. Ad26.COV2.S was a replication-incompetent adenovirus type 26 vector that expressed a prefusion-stabilized SARS-CoV-2 spike protein derived from the original Wuhan strain.

The sequence links TRBV25-1 to TRBJ2-3, and TRBD2 may be the D gene, going by 5 matching bases. The source material was peripheral blood, sampled in a trial of Ad26.COV2.S vaccine versus placebo. The sequence was collected from a person between 18 and 65 years old who received the Ad26.COV2.S COVID-19 vaccine or a placebo. The CDR3 in this case is CASSVSPEGDTQYF. DNA sequence: TGTGCCAGCAGTGTAAGTCCTGAGGGAGATACGCAGTATTTT.